The clone carrying this T cell receptor beta chain was picked up a small number of times. CDR1 LGHDT and CDR2 YNNKEL come from the germline V gene (reference sequence). The CDR3 loop spans 15 amino acids. Trimming took 1 base from V and 5 from J, leaving 11 bases between them. Noted time point: persistent/refractory GD, antithyroid drugs over 5 years with positive TRAb. PBMCs were the source of the RNA used for TCR sequencing. The diagnosis of Graves' disease used American Thyroid Association guidelines. The data originate from a study of regulatory T cells in long-lasting Graves disease. Combining iRepertoire HTBI primers with Arm-PCR of CDR3 regions, the authors built TCR beta libraries. Original handling: Across samples, 62 TRBV and some 14 TRBJ segments were found. One entry per CDR3 protein results from TCRdb running MiXCR on the multiplex PCR reads. The V and J calls shown here were made by TCRdb, not taken from the authors' results. The data contain 500,000 to 800,000 distinct CDR3 sequences, 30% of them singletons.

The receptor's source is a female donor with Graves disease. The sequences come from peripheral blood mononuclear cells (PBMCs), collected when the disease was refractory, from a patient treated with antithyroid drugs. The chain carries TRBV3-1 and TRBJ2-2; maybe TRBD1 (6 bases). DNA for the CDR3: TGTGCCAGCAGCCAAGGCAGGGGTTGGACCGGGGAGCTGTTTTTT. Translating gives CASSQGRGWTGELFF.